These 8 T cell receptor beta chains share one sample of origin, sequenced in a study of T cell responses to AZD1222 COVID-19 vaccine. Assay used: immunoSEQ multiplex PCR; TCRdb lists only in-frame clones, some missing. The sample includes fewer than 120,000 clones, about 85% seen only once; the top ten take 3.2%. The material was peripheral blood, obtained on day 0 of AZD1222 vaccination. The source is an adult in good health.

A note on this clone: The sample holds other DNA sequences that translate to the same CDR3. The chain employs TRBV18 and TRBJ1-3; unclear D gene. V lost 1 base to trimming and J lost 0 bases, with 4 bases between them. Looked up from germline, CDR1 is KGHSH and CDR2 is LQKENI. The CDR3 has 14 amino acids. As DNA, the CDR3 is TGTGCCAGCTCACCACAGGACTCTGGAAACACCATATATTTT. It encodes CASSPQDSGNTIYF.

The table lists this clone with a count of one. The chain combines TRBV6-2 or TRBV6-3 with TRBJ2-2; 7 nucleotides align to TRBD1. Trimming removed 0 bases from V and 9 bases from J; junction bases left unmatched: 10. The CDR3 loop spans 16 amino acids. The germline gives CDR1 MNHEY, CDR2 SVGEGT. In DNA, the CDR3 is TGTGCCAGCAGTTACTCAGGGGGCGCTAGGCCGTGGGAGCTGTTTTTT. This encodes CASSYSGGARPWELFF.

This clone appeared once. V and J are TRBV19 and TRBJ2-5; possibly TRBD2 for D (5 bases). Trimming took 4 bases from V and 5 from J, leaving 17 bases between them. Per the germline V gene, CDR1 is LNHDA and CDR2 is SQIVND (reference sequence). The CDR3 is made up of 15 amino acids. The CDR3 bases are TGTGCCAGTAGTACCCGCGGACTCGCGGTGGAGACCCAGTACTTC. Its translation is CASSTRGLAVETQYF.

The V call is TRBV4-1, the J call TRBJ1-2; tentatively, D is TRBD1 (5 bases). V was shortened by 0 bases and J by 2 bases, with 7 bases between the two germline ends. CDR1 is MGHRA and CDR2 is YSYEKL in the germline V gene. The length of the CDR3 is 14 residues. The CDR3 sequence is CASSQEWGNYGYTF. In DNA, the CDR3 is TGCGCCAGCAGCCAAGAATGGGGGAACTATGGCTACACCTTC.

The CDR3 DNA follows: TGTGCCAGCAGCTTAGTAATAGGTCGGGCCGGGGAGCTGTTTTTT. Residues: CASSLVIGRAGELFF. The rearrangement uses TRBV7-9 and TRBJ2-2; D is ambiguous. Germline CDR1 reads SEHNR; CDR2 reads FQNEAQ (reference sequence). The CDR3 consists of 15 residues. Deletions cut 1 base from V and 6 bases from J, with 12 bases between.

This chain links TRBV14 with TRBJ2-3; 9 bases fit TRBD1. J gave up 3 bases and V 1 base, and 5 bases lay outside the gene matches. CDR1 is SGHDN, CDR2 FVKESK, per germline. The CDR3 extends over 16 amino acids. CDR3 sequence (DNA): TGTGCCAGCAGCCAAGGGCGGGACAGGGCAACAGATACGCAGTATTTT. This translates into CASSQGRDRATDTQYF.

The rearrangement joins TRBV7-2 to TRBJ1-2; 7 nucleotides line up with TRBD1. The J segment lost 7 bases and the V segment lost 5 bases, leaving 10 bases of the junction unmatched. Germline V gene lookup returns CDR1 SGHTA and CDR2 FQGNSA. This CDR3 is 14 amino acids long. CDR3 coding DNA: TGTGCCAGCAGCGCCTACCGACAGGGAGGTGGCTACACCTTC. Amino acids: CASSAYRQGGGYTF.

This chain's CDR3 is CAWSAPGSSSGNTIYF. In nucleotides, the CDR3 is TGTGCCTGGAGTGCCCCAGGCTCGAGCTCTGGAAACACCATATATTTT. The gene calls are TRBV30 and TRBJ1-3; D is undetermined. Trimming cost V 1 base and J 0 bases, with 13 bases left between them. The CDR3 has 16 amino acids. Germline V lookup: CDR1 GTSNPN, CDR2 SVGIG (reference sequence).